These 28 T cell receptor beta chains originate from one sample sequenced in a study of blood T cell repertoires in COVID-19. Profiling relied on immunoSEQ multiplex PCR, and the TCRdb table lists in-frame clones only, not all of them. This sample yields around 160,000 clones, of which more than 75% are seen a single time; around 17% belongs to the top ten. The sequenced sample was peripheral blood. These receptors all stem from a man aged 55 to 70 with active or convalescent COVID-19.

The J gene is TRBJ1-5, the V gene TRBV30; the D is unclear. Trimming stripped 0 bases from V and 4 bases from J, with 7 bases between. Germline CDR1 is GTSNPN and CDR2 is SVGIG (reference sequence). The CDR3 is 13 residues long. CDR3 DNA: TGTGCCTGGAGTGTACGGGAAAATCAGCCCCAGCATTTT. Its protein is CAWSVRENQPQHF. The full variable domain, with the rest looked up from reference TRBV30 and TRBJ1-5, is SQTIHQWPATLVQPVGSPLSLECTVEGTSNPNLYWYRQAAGRGLQLLFYSVGIGQISSEVPQNLSASRPQDRQFILSSKKLLLSDSGFYLCAWSVRENQPQHFGDGTRLSIL.

The genes are TRBV18 and TRBJ1-4; tentative D call: TRBD1 (6 bases). Germline CDR1 reads KGHSH; CDR2 reads LQKENI. This CDR3 comprises 17 residues. V lost 5 bases and J lost 0, with 16 bases in between. The CDR3 nucleotides read TGTGCCAGCTCATCAGGACAGAGTGTCCCAACTAATGAAAAACTGTTTTTT. Translated, it gives CASSSGQSVPTNEKLFF. Together with reference TRBV18 and TRBJ1-4, the CDR3 gives the full variable domain: NAGVMQNPRHLVRRRGQEARLRCSPMKGHSHVYWYRQLPEEGLKFMVYLQKENIIDESGMPKERFSAEFPKEGPSILRIQQVVRGDSAAYFCASSSGQSVPTNEKLFFGSGTQLSVL.

This clone was seen a single time. V usage is TRBV7-6 and J usage is TRBJ2-1, with D uncertain. The CDR3 sequence is 16 residues long. Germline lookup yields CDR1 SGHVS and CDR2 FNYEAQ. The V gene lost 1 base and the J gene lost 1 base, with 11 bases spanning the gap. CDR3 sequence (DNA): TGTGCCAGCAGCTTAGGAATCGACTCGTCCTACAATGAGCAGTTCTTC. Protein: CASSLGIDSSYNEQFF.

This rearrangement joins TRBV27 to TRBJ1-5, with unresolved D. This CDR3 is built from 13 residues. CDR1 and CDR2 from the germline V gene are MNHEY and SMNVEV (reference sequence). Trimming cost V 1 base and J 5 bases, with 6 bases left between them. The CDR3 bases are TGTGCCAGCAGTTTATGGGAGGATCAGCCCCAGCATTTT. Translation: CASSLWEDQPQHF.

The rearrangement joins TRBV6-4 to TRBJ1-6; the D gene is possibly TRBD1 (5 bases). Deletions cut 4 bases from V and 11 bases from J, with 15 bases between. Germline CDR1 MRHNA, CDR2 SNTAGT. This CDR3 spans 14 amino acids. Written as DNA, the CDR3 is TGTGCCAGCAGTGCGATCCAGGGTATGCCACCCCTCCACTTT. Its translation is CASSAIQGMPPLHF.

V gene TRBV3-1 (or the pseudogene TRBV3-2) combines with J gene TRBJ1-1, with 9 bases fitting TRBD1. The CDR3 consists of 13 residues. The germline gives CDR1 LGHDT, CDR2 YNNKEL (reference sequence). The ends lost 5 bases at V and 7 bases at J; junction bases unmatched: 5. The CDR3 sequence is CASSIVGQGEAFF. In DNA form, the CDR3 reads TGTGCCAGCAGCATAGTGGGACAGGGTGAAGCTTTCTTT.

V is TRBV19 and J is TRBJ2-5; weak D call: TRBD1 (6 bases). Germline CDR1 and CDR2: LNHDA and SQIVND (reference sequence). The CDR3 contains 15 residues. Trimming removed 5 bases at V and 2 bases at J, with 15 bases between. In DNA form, the CDR3 reads TGTGCCAGTAGTGCTCGGACAGCTTCGCAAGAGACCCAGTACTTC. This encodes CASSARTASQETQYF.

The chain combines TRBV4-2 with TRBJ2-5; 9 bases are shared with TRBD2. With V trimmed by 1 base and J by 1 base, 4 bases remained unmatched. The CDR3 length is 16 residues. CDR1 and CDR2 from the germline V gene are LGHNA and YNFKEQ. The CDR3, as DNA: TGTGCCAGCAGCCAAGTAGGGCGGGGGGGCCAAGAGACCCAGTACTTC. Encoded protein: CASSQVGRGGQETQYF.

The chain combines TRBV25-1 with TRBJ1-2, with 7 bases identical to TRBD1. J was trimmed by 5 bases and V by 4 bases; bases with no gene match: 4. The CDR3 totals 13 residues. Germline CDR1 is MGHDK and CDR2 is SYGVNS. The CDR3 sequence is CASSGGQRYGYTF. The CDR3 DNA follows: TGTGCCAGCAGTGGGGGACAGAGATATGGCTACACCTTC.

This chain joins TRBV7-8 and TRBJ2-2; 7 nucleotides match TRBD1. CDR1 is SGHVS, CDR2 FQNEAQ, per germline. The CDR3 loop spans 17 amino acids. V shed 0 bases and J 5 bases; nucleotides not matched to a gene: 9. For the CDR3, the DNA is TGTGCCAGCAGCTTAGCCCCGGTCAGGGGGTCGACCGGGGAGCTGTTTTTT. It encodes CASSLAPVRGSTGELFF.

The CDR3 bases are TGCGCCAGCAGTGAGGAGGGTAGCACAGATACGCAGTATTTT. Its protein product is CASSEEGSTDTQYF. The chain combines TRBV10-1 with TRBJ2-3, with a tentative D call TRBD2 (5 bases). This CDR3 is built from 14 residues. The germline V and J ends were trimmed by 2 bases and 0 bases, with 6 bases remaining between them. Germline CDR1 reads WNHNN; CDR2 reads SYGVQD (reference sequence).

This chain connects TRBV11-3 to TRBJ2-7, with 7 bases fitting TRBD2. J was trimmed by 3 bases and V by 2 bases; bases with no gene match: 7. This CDR3 spans 15 amino acids. Germline CDR1 is SGHNT and CDR2 is YENEEA. The CDR3 DNA is TGTGCCAGCAGCTTACTGGCGGGAGCACTCTACGAGCAGTACTTC. It encodes CASSLLAGALYEQYF.

The chain joins TRBV6-7 to TRBJ2-4; a possible D gene is TRBD2 (6 bases). TRBV6-7 carries the ORF label, with uncertain function. The CDR3 spans 18 residues. V dropped 1 base and J dropped 2 bases, with 18 bases sitting between them. The CDR3 nucleotides read TGTGCCAGCAGTTACTACTGGGGGGTTCCCCTTCCCAAAAACATTCAGTACTTC. Translating it yields CASSYYWGVPLPKNIQYF.

This clone has just one count. The rearrangement links TRBV11-2 to TRBJ1-2, with D perhaps TRBD1 (5 bases). This CDR3 spans 16 amino acids. V was clipped by 0 bases and J by 5 bases, with 16 bases between them. From germline, CDR1 is SGHAT and CDR2 FQNNGV. The CDR3 coding sequence is TGTGCCAGCAGCTTAGATCTAAAGGTGGCAGGGTATGGCTACACCTTC. Its translation is CASSLDLKVAGYGYTF.

This clone is a singleton in its sample. The V call is TRBV27, the J call TRBJ1-1; TRBD1 matches at 9 bases. In germline, CDR1 is MNHEY, CDR2 SMNVEV (reference sequence). The CDR3 is made up of 19 amino acids. Trimming took 3 bases from V and 1 from J; bases not matched to a gene: 15. The CDR3 coding sequence is TGTGCCAGCAGTTTGCGACCACCTGGGACAGGGTATTGGAACACTGAAGCTTTCTTT. This encodes CASSLRPPGTGYWNTEAFF.

The gene calls are TRBV6-6 and TRBJ1-5; no clear D gene. CDR3 length: 17 amino acids. Germline CDR1 reads MNHNY; CDR2 reads SVGAGI (reference sequence). Trimming stripped 5 bases from V and 0 bases from J, with 17 bases between. CDR3 sequence reads: CASSPDFSGSSNQPQHF. CDR3 sequence (DNA): TGTGCCAGCAGTCCTGACTTCTCCGGGAGTAGCAATCAGCCCCAGCATTTT.

V is TRBV7-9 and J is TRBJ2-3, with 7 bases that match TRBD2. The germline V gene encodes CDR1 SEHNR and CDR2 FQNEAQ (reference sequence). The CDR3 has 15 residues. Germline trimming cut 5 bases from V and 0 bases from J; bases unmatched to any gene: 5. The CDR3 region has the DNA TGTGCCAGCAGCACCATTAGCGGGAGCACAGATACGCAGTATTTT. Amino acid sequence: CASSTISGSTDTQYF.

The rearrangement uses TRBV3-1 (or the pseudogene TRBV3-2) and TRBJ1-2, with unresolved D. Germline V gene lookup returns CDR1 LGHDT and CDR2 YNNKEL (reference sequence). The CDR3 is made up of 12 amino acids. With 2 bases removed from V and 7 bases from J, the gap between germline ends came to 8 bases. CDR3 sequence (DNA): TGTGCCAGCAGCCAAAGCCTTGGTGGCTACACCTTC. Protein sequence: CASSQSLGGYTF.

The J gene is TRBJ1-2, the V gene TRBV18; D is undetermined. V was clipped by 3 bases and J by 2 bases, with 7 bases between them. Germline V gene data show CDR1 as KGHSH and CDR2 as LQKENI. The CDR3 length is 13 residues. The CDR3 bases are TGTGCCAGCTCACCTGCCCAGAACTATGGCTACACCTTC. Translated, it gives CASSPAQNYGYTF. The full variable domain, with the rest looked up from reference TRBV18 and TRBJ1-2, is NAGVMQNPRHLVRRRGQEARLRCSPMKGHSHVYWYRQLPEEGLKFMVYLQKENIIDESGMPKERFSAEFPKEGPSILRIQQVVRGDSAAYFCASSPAQNYGYTFGSGTRLTVV.

This clone was detected once. The chain recombines TRBV10-3 with TRBJ1-2; a weak D match, TRBD1 (5 bases). The V gene's germline CDR1 is ENHRY and CDR2 SYGVKD. The CDR3 covers 13 residues. V lost 3 bases and J 3 bases, leaving 8 bases between the germline ends. CDR3 in amino acids: CAISDDRDYGYTF. The DNA for the CDR3 is TGTGCCATCAGTGACGACAGAGACTATGGCTACACCTTC.

This chain uses TRBV19 with TRBJ1-1; 7 nucleotides line up with TRBD1. Germline V gene sequence: CDR1 LNHDA, CDR2 SQIVND (reference sequence). The CDR3 is made up of 15 amino acids. Losses at the gene ends were 2 bases for V and 0 bases for J; bases not matched to a gene: 3. CDR3 bases: TGTGCCAGTAGTATAATTGGGACAGTGAACACTGAAGCTTTCTTT. It is translated as CASSIIGTVNTEAFF.

The chain carries TRBV10-2 and TRBJ2-3; 13 nucleotides align to TRBD2. Per the germline V gene, CDR1 is WSHSY and CDR2 is SAAADI. This CDR3 spans 19 amino acids. The V gene end was trimmed by 5 bases and the J gene end by 3 bases; junction bases not matched to a gene: 14. This CDR3 reads CASSSERRGLAGKTDTQYF. DNA for the CDR3: TGCGCCAGCAGTTCCGAACGACGGGGACTAGCGGGAAAAACAGATACGCAGTATTTT.

V gene TRBV5-1 combines with J gene TRBJ1-3, with D maybe TRBD1 (6 bases). CDR3 size: 18 residues. Germline values: CDR1 SGHRS, CDR2 YFSETQ. The V end lost 0 bases, the J end lost 4 bases, and 20 bases lay between the germline ends. CDR3 residues: CASSLVGVVQGSGNTIYF. DNA of the CDR3: TGCGCCAGCAGCTTGGTCGGTGTGGTACAGGGCTCCGGAAACACCATATATTTT.

V usage is TRBV5-4 and J usage is TRBJ2-5, with D perhaps TRBD2 (5 bases). This CDR3 comprises 13 residues. Germline values: CDR1 SGHNT, CDR2 YYREEE (reference sequence). Trimming took 1 base from V and 5 from J, leaving 9 bases between them. Here the CDR3 reads CASSLRERETQYF. The DNA of the CDR3 is TGTGCCAGCAGCTTGAGGGAGAGGGAGACCCAGTACTTC.

DNA of the CDR3: TGCAGCGTTCAGGCAGGATCCAGCTATGGCTACACCTTC. Translation gives CSVQAGSSYGYTF. V usage is TRBV29-1 and J usage is TRBJ1-2, with D hard to call. Germline lookup yields CDR1 SQVTM and CDR2 ANQGSEA. CDR3 length equals 13 residues. V was clipped by 5 bases and J by 4 bases, with 14 bases between them.

The J gene is TRBJ2-1, the V gene TRBV20-1, with D possibly being TRBD2 (5 bases). CDR1 DFQATT and CDR2 SNEGSKA come from the germline V gene (reference sequence). The CDR3 totals 11 residues. V lost 7 bases to trimming and J lost 9 bases, with 13 bases between them. CDR3 protein: CSGLFGSEQFF. CDR3 in DNA: TGCAGTGGTTTGTTTGGGAGTGAGCAGTTCTTC.

This rearrangement joins TRBV7-6 to TRBJ1-6; D is uncertain. CDR1 is SGHVS, CDR2 FNYEAQ, per germline. The length of the CDR3 is 16 residues. Trimming took off 3 bases at V and 1 base at J, with 10 bases between the two ends. CDR3 in DNA: TGTGCCAGCAGCTTGTATGAGAGGTCCTATAATTCACCCCTCCACTTT. Amino acids: CASSLYERSYNSPLHF.

This chain links TRBV19 with TRBJ2-5; 8 nucleotides align to TRBD2. Germline CDR1 and CDR2: LNHDA and SQIVND (reference sequence). The V segment lost 4 bases and the J segment 4 bases; nucleotides outside the gene matches: 2. The CDR3 spans 13 residues. The chain's CDR3 is CASSTGLVETQYF. CDR3 coding DNA: TGTGCCAGTAGTACGGGACTAGTAGAGACCCAGTACTTC.